This TCR beta chain was captured in a study of cytomegalovirus exposure and HLA in healthy donors. Primers for the PCR totalled 60 Vbeta and 13 Jbeta. TCRdb keeps only in-frame clones here, not all; method: immunoSEQ multiplex PCR. The data show more than 150,000 clones, roughly 90% seen once. V shed 3 bases, J shed 4 bases, and the junction held 5 bases outside the gene matches. The CDR3 spans 16 residues. Germline V lookup: CDR1 SGHRS, CDR2 YFSETQ. The sequence was obtained from a girl under two years old in good health and CMV-seronegative. The sample consisted of PBMCs. The rearrangement uses TRBV5-1 and TRBJ2-2; 11 bases agree with TRBD1. The DNA for the CDR3 is TGCGCCAGCAGCTCGAGGACAGGGGGCGTCACCGGGGAGCTGTTTTTT. As protein: CASSSRTGGVTGELFF.